Presented here are 26 T cell receptor beta chains from one specimen sequenced in a study of read filtering for tumor transcriptome and immune sequencing. This library used about 400 ng RNA and molecular barcoded adaptors spanning alpha/delta and beta/gamma chains. TCRdb re-called the reads through MiXCR, storing one row per CDR3 protein. The sample includes 75,000 to 95,000 distinct CDR3 sequences, around a fifth of them seen just once. Material: a population of CD138-negative cells sorted from bone marrow. Receptor source: a donor over 35 with multiple myeloma.

As to this clonotype: A read error may explain this, as a much larger clone is one base away. This sequence joins TRBV3-1 and TRBJ1-4, with unresolved D. The CDR3 spans 14 residues. Germline V gene data show CDR1 as LGHDT and CDR2 as YNNKEL (reference sequence). The CDR3 DNA is TGTGCCAGCAGTCTCGGAGGAACTAGTGAAAAACTGTTTTTT. Residues: CASSLGGTSEKLFF.

Points on this clonotype: A much bigger clone sits one base away, suggesting this may be a read error. The gene calls are TRBV6-6 and TRBJ2-2, with 9 bases fitting TRBD1. The junction had 11 bases not matched to a gene; V was cut back by 6 bases and J by 6 bases. This CDR3 comprises 16 residues. Looked up from germline, CDR1 is MNHNY and CDR2 is SVGAGI (reference sequence). The CDR3 sequence is CASSSSRTGAAGELFF. The DNA of the CDR3 is TGTGCCAGCAGCTCAAGCCGGACAGGGGCAGCCGGGGAGCTGTTTTTT.

This chain links TRBV5-1 with TRBJ1-2, with 7 nucleotides matching TRBD1. The CDR3 sequence is 16 residues long. The trim removed 1 base at V and 8 bases at J, leaving 14 bases unmatched. Germline CDR1 reads SGHRS; CDR2 reads YFSETQ. The CDR3 sequence: CASSLSTGVAISGYTF. CDR3 in DNA: TGCGCCAGCAGCTTGTCCACAGGGGTAGCGATATCGGGCTACACCTTC.

At least ten counts were recorded for this clonotype. The chain has TRBV5-1 and TRBJ2-3, with 8 bases aligning to TRBD1. Germline-derived CDR1 and CDR2 are SGHRS and YFSETQ. After removal of 0 bases from V and 3 bases from J, the junction contained 6 bases not matched to a gene. The CDR3 is 16 residues long. This CDR3 reads CASSLARTGTTDTQYF. The DNA of the CDR3 is TGCGCCAGCAGCTTGGCTCGGACAGGGACGACAGATACGCAGTATTTT.

This clonotype is medium-sized by share. The chain links TRBV20-1 to TRBJ2-1; 7 bases are shared with TRBD2. The germline V gene has CDR1 DFQATT and CDR2 SNEGSKA (reference sequence). V trimming: 6 bases; J trimming: 9 bases; junction bases outside the gene matches: 14. This CDR3 contains 14 residues. In DNA form, the CDR3 reads TGCAGTGCCAAAGGGGAACTCAGCGGGGCTGAGCAGTTCTTC. It translates to CSAKGELSGAEQFF.

Only a few counts were recorded for this clonotype. This chain joins TRBV7-3 and TRBJ2-5, with D perhaps assigned TRBD1 or TRBD2 (5 bases each). Germline V gene sequence: CDR1 SGHTA, CDR2 FQGTGA. V gave up 5 bases and J gave up 0 bases, with 16 bases separating them. The CDR3 contains 16 residues. This CDR3 reads CASSKMGRTNQETQYF. The DNA for the CDR3 is TGTGCCAGCAGCAAGATGGGACGGACGAACCAAGAGACCCAGTACTTC.

This clonotype turned up a few times. V is TRBV20-1 and J is TRBJ2-5; 8 positions match TRBD2. The germline gives CDR1 DFQATT, CDR2 SNEGSKA (reference sequence). V trimming: 6 bases; J trimming: 4 bases; junction bases outside the gene matches: 13. The CDR3 runs 15 residues. CDR3 residues: CSAHHLRGGRETQYF. The CDR3 nucleotides are TGCAGTGCGCACCACCTCCGGGGGGGCCGAGAGACCCAGTACTTC.

There are many counts of this clonotype. This sequence joins TRBV7-3 and TRBJ2-3; 7 bases agree with TRBD1. In germline, CDR1 is SGHTA, CDR2 FQGTGA. The CDR3 is 14 residues long. Losses at the gene ends were 3 bases for V and 5 bases for J; bases not matched to a gene: 5. The CDR3 sequence: CASSLTGRLDTQYF. The CDR3 DNA reads as TGTGCCAGCAGCTTGACAGGGCGTTTAGATACGCAGTATTTT.

This clonotype was seen at least ten times. The rearrangement links TRBV6-2 or TRBV6-3 to TRBJ1-1; TRBD1 matches 8 bases. The germline gives CDR1 MNHEY, CDR2 SVGEGT. V shed 6 bases and J 6 bases; nucleotides not matched to a gene: 3. This CDR3 contains 12 residues. CDR3 sequence: CASRSGGPEAFF. CDR3 nucleotides: TGTGCCAGCAGATCAGGGGGCCCTGAAGCTTTCTTT.

This clonotype showed up many times. The chain carries TRBV4-1 and TRBJ2-2; D possibly corresponds to TRBD1 (5 bases). V was cut by 4 bases and J by 1 base, with 13 bases left in between. This CDR3 has 16 residues. In germline, CDR1 is MGHRA, CDR2 YSYEKL. The CDR3 loop is CASSRAHTGNTGELFF. As DNA, the CDR3 is TGCGCCAGCAGCCGCGCCCACACAGGGAACACCGGGGAGCTGTTTTTT.

There are many counts of this clonotype. The rearrangement uses TRBV6-5 and TRBJ2-1; a weak D match, TRBD2 (6 bases). This CDR3 comprises 14 residues. The germline V gene encodes CDR1 MNHEY and CDR2 SVGAGI. Trimming took 7 bases from V and 0 from J, leaving 10 bases between them. The CDR3 coding sequence is TGTGCCAGCACGGCGGGGAGCTCCTACAATGAGCAGTTCTTC. Translating gives CASTAGSSYNEQFF.

In its sample, this clonotype was seen once. J is TRBJ2-3 and V is TRBV4-1; possibly TRBD2 for D (5 bases). This CDR3 region has 14 residues. CDR1 is MGHRA, CDR2 YSYEKL, per germline. Trimming removed 0 bases from V and 3 bases from J, with 7 bases in between. CDR3 DNA sequence: TGCGCCAGCAGCCAAGATTTAGCGACAGATACGCAGTATTTT. Its translation: CASSQDLATDTQYF.

The genes are TRBV14 and TRBJ1-2, with D maybe TRBD1 (6 bases). CDR3 size: 15 residues. The germline V gene encodes CDR1 SGHDN and CDR2 FVKESK. V lost 3 bases to trimming and J lost 8 bases, with 19 bases between them. In DNA form, the CDR3 reads TGTGCCAGCAGCCAGGGGGGAATTGGGGGCGGCGGCTACACCTTC. The encoded protein is CASSQGGIGGGGYTF.

J is TRBJ1-2 and V is TRBV5-1; D is uncertain. The CDR3 totals 12 residues. V lost 4 bases and J 4 bases, leaving 8 bases between the germline ends. CDR1 SGHRS and CDR2 YFSETQ come from the germline V gene. The CDR3 nucleotides read TGCGCCAGCAGCCGAATGGCCTATGGCTACACCTTC. Translating it yields CASSRMAYGYTF.

This clonotype was found a few times. The V and J genes are TRBV5-5 and TRBJ1-5; TRBD1 matches 8 bases. CDR1 is SGHKS and CDR2 is YYEKEE in the germline V gene (reference sequence). The CDR3 sequence is 14 residues long. V trimming: 0 bases; J trimming: 5 bases; junction bases outside the gene matches: 1. CDR3 nucleotide sequence: TGTGCCAGCAGCTTGGCAGGGGGCGATCAGCCCCAGCATTTT. Amino acid sequence: CASSLAGGDQPQHF.

Regarding this clonotype: This clone may be a read error of a much larger clone one base away. This chain links TRBV5-4 with TRBJ1-2; D gene unclear. Germline V gene lookup returns CDR1 SGHNT and CDR2 YYREEE (reference sequence). The CDR3 totals 13 residues. This chain's CDR3 is CASSLADFYGYTF. For the CDR3, the DNA is TGTGCCAGCAGTTTGGCGGACTTCTATGGCTACACCTTC.

As concerns this clonotype: With a far larger clone one base away, a read error is the likely cause. The chain has TRBV7-2 and TRBJ2-1; a weak D match, TRBD2 (5 bases). The V end lost 1 base, the J end lost 9 bases, and 19 bases lay between the germline ends. Germline-derived CDR1 and CDR2 are SGHTA and FQGNSA. The CDR3 has 16 amino acids. The CDR3 DNA reads TGTGCCAGCAGCTTAGAGAGCTCGGACTCACGGGGTGAGCAGTTCTTC. It is translated as CASSLESSDSRGEQFF.

On this clonotype: A far larger clone is only one base removed, so a read error is likely. The CDR3 protein is CASSLEGWHNTGELFF. The CDR3 DNA is TGTGCCAGCAGCTTAGAAGGGTGGCACAACACCGGGGAGCTGTTTTTT. The chain is built from TRBV11-3 and TRBJ2-2, with D uncertain. This CDR3 is 16 amino acids long. The germline CDR1 and CDR2 sequences are SGHNT and YENEEA. V was shortened by 0 bases and J by 2 bases, with 10 bases between the two germline ends.

A few counts support this clonotype. The chain is built from TRBV2 and TRBJ2-2; 11 nucleotides agree with TRBD2. This CDR3 is 14 amino acids long. Germline lookup yields CDR1 SNHLY and CDR2 FYNNEI. Germline trimming cut 7 bases from V and 4 bases from J; bases unmatched to any gene: 2. The CDR3 DNA reads as TGTGCCAGCACTGGACTAGCGGGCACCGGGGAGCTGTTTTTT. Protein: CASTGLAGTGELFF.

This clonotype was seen at least ten times. This likely came from a read error, as a far larger clone is one base away. This chain joins TRBV7-9 and TRBJ2-1, with TRBD2 as a possible D gene (6 bases). The germline V and J ends were trimmed by 1 base and 0 bases, with 7 bases remaining between them. Germline V CDR1 and CDR2: SEHNR, FQNEAQ (reference sequence). The CDR3 is made up of 15 amino acids. The CDR3 region is CASSLGGDSYNEQFF. The CDR3 nucleotides are TGTGCCAGCAGCTTAGGGGGGGACTCCTACAATGAGCAGTTCTTC.

Details on this clonotype: This may stem from a read error, because a much larger clone lies one nucleotide away. This chain connects TRBV28 to TRBJ1-4, with TRBD1 as a possible D gene (6 bases). Germline CDR1 reads MDHEN; CDR2 reads SYDVKM. The CDR3 runs to 16 residues. V shed 7 bases and J shed 8 bases, with 23 bases lying between them. The CDR3 DNA follows: TGTGCCAGCACCTTTTATACAGGGTCGCTGGTCGAAAAACTGTTTTTT. As protein: CASTFYTGSLVEKLFF. Drawing the rest from reference TRBV28 and TRBJ1-4, the complete variable domain is DVKVTQSSRYLVKRTGEKVFLECVQDMDHENMFWYRQDPGLGLRLIYFSYDVKMKEKGDIPEGYSVSREKKERFSLILESASTNQTSMYLCASTFYTGSLVEKLFFGSGTQLSVL.

This clonotype has a count of ten or more. The chain has TRBV3-1 and TRBJ2-1, with 8 bases matching TRBD2. Germline lookup yields CDR1 LGHDT and CDR2 YNNKEL (reference sequence). The V gene end was trimmed by 0 bases and the J gene end by 2 bases; junction bases not matched to a gene: 6. This CDR3 region has 17 residues. The CDR3 reads CASSQDRAAGAYNEQFF. As DNA, the CDR3 is TGTGCCAGCAGCCAAGATCGGGCAGCGGGGGCCTACAATGAGCAGTTCTTC.

This clonotype was seen many times. V and J are TRBV29-1 and TRBJ2-3, with a tentative D call TRBD2 (6 bases). CDR1 and CDR2 from the germline V gene are SQVTM and ANQGSEA. V dropped 6 bases and J dropped 7 bases, with 17 bases sitting between them. The CDR3 sequence is 13 residues long. The CDR3 sequence: CSVVGGRRNTQYF. DNA for the CDR3: TGCAGCGTGGTGGGAGGTCGCAGGAATACGCAGTATTTT.

This clonotype has ten or more counts. The chain couples TRBV18 to TRBJ1-4, with a possible D match to TRBD1 (5 bases). The CDR3 runs 16 residues. Trimming shortened V by 0 bases and J by 0 bases, and 8 bases separated the two germline ends. Per germline, CDR1 KGHSH and CDR2 LQKENI. The CDR3 DNA reads as TGTGCCAGCTCACCACCAGGGACCGCAACTAATGAAAAACTGTTTTTT. It yields the protein CASSPPGTATNEKLFF. Full variable domain (rest looked up from reference TRBV18 and TRBJ1-4): NAGVMQNPRHLVRRRGQEARLRCSPMKGHSHVYWYRQLPEEGLKFMVYLQKENIIDESGMPKERFSAEFPKEGPSILRIQQVVRGDSAAYFCASSPPGTATNEKLFFGSGTQLSVL.

This clonotype was counted only a few times. The V call is TRBV20-1, the J call TRBJ2-7; D is unclear. The CDR3 is 13 amino acids. Looked up from germline, CDR1 is DFQATT and CDR2 is SNEGSKA (reference sequence). V was trimmed by 2 bases and J by 7 bases, leaving 15 bases between them. The chain's CDR3 is CSARQPSGREQYF. CDR3 in DNA: TGCAGTGCTAGACAACCCTCAGGTCGAGAGCAGTACTTC.

The V and J genes are TRBV2 and TRBJ2-4, with 7 bases identical to TRBD1. Germline assignment: CDR1 SNHLY and CDR2 FYNNEI. The J segment lost 1 base and the V segment lost 4 bases, leaving 1 base of the junction unmatched. The CDR3 consists of 14 residues. CDR3 residues: CASSVQGAKNIQYF. CDR3 bases: TGTGCCAGCAGTGTACAGGGGGCCAAAAACATTCAGTACTTC.